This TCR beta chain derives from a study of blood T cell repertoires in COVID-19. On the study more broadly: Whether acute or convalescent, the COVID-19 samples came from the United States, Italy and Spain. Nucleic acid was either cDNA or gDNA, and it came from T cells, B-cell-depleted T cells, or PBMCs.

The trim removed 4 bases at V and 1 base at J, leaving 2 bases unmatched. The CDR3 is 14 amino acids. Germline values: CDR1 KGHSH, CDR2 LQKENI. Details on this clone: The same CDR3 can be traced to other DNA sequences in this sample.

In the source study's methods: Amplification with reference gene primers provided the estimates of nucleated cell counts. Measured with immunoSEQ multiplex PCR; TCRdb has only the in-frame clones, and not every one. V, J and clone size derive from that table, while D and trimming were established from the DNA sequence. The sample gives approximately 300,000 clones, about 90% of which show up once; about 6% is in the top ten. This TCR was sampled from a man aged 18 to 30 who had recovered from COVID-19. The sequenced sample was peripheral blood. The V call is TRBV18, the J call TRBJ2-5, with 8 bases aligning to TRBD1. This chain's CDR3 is CASSLGTGQETQYF. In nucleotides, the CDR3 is TGTGCCAGCTCACTCGGGACAGGCCAAGAGACCCAGTACTTC.